The 3 T cell receptor beta chains presented below share a single source sample, sequenced in a study of T cell responses to AZD1222 COVID-19 vaccine. The data were produced by immunoSEQ multiplex PCR, yet TCRdb's version contains in-frame clones alone and is incomplete. The sample holds some 130,000 clones, 84% seen once. The sample here was peripheral blood, taken on day 0 of AZD1222 vaccination. All receptors come from an adult in good health.

This chain uses TRBV18 with TRBJ1-6; D is unclear. The V end lost 3 bases, the J end lost 7 bases, and 16 bases lay between the germline ends. Germline-derived CDR1 and CDR2 are KGHSH and LQKENI. The CDR3 sequence is 16 residues long. The CDR3, as DNA: TGTGCCAGCTCACCTGATAGTCCGGGAGTGAATTCACCCCTCCACTTT. The encoded protein is CASSPDSPGVNSPLHF.

A few counts support this clone. J is TRBJ1-3 and V is TRBV30; D is unresolved. Germline loops: CDR1 GTSNPN, CDR2 SVGIG (reference sequence). Deletions cut 6 bases from V and 0 bases from J, with 12 bases between. The CDR3 is made up of 14 amino acids. The CDR3 DNA reads TGTGCCTGTGACGGGGAGAGCTCTGGAAACACCATATATTTT. It encodes CACDGESSGNTIYF.

V usage is TRBV18 and J usage is TRBJ2-1; D is ambiguous. Trimming removed 3 bases at V and 7 bases at J, with 7 bases between. This CDR3 spans 12 amino acids. Germline V gene sequence: CDR1 KGHSH, CDR2 LQKENI. For the CDR3, the DNA is TGTGCCAGCTCACCCGTAGGAAATGAGCAGTTCTTC. Protein product: CASSPVGNEQFF.